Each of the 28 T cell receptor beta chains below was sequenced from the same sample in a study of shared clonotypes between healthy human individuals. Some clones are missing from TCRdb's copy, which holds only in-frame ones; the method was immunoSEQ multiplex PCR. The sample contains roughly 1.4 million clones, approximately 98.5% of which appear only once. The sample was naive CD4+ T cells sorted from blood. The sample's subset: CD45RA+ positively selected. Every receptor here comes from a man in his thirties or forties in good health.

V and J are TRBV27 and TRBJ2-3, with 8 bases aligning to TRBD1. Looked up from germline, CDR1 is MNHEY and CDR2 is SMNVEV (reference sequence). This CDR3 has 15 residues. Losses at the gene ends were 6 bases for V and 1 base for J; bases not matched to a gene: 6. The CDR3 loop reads CASSVDRGGTDTQYF. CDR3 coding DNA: TGTGCCAGCAGCGTCGACAGGGGAGGCACAGATACGCAGTATTTT.

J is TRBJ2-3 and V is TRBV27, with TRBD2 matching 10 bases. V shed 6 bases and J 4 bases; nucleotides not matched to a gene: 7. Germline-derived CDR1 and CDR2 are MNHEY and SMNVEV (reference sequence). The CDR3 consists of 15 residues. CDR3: CASSASGRGADTQYF. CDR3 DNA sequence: TGTGCCAGCAGCGCTAGCGGGAGAGGGGCAGATACGCAGTATTTT.

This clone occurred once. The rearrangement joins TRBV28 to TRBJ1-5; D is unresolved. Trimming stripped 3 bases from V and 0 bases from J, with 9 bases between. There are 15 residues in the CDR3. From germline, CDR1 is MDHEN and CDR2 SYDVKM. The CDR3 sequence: CASSFGTNSNQPQHF. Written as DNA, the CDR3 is TGTGCCAGCAGTTTCGGCACTAATAGCAATCAGCCCCAGCATTTT. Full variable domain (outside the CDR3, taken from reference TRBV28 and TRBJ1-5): DVKVTQSSRYLVKRTGEKVFLECVQDMDHENMFWYRQDPGLGLRLIYFSYDVKMKEKGDIPEGYSVSREKKERFSLILESASTNQTSMYLCASSFGTNSNQPQHFGDGTRLSIL.

CDR3 loop: CASSLGLAGGISSYNEQFF. In DNA form, the CDR3 reads TGTGCCAGCAGCTTAGGCCTAGCGGGAGGGATAAGCTCCTACAATGAGCAGTTCTTC. The rearrangement uses TRBV7-8 and TRBJ2-1, with TRBD2 matching over 12 bases. Trimming cost V 1 base and J 0 bases; bases outside gene matches: 7. Germline V lookup: CDR1 SGHVS, CDR2 FQNEAQ. This CDR3 contains 19 residues.

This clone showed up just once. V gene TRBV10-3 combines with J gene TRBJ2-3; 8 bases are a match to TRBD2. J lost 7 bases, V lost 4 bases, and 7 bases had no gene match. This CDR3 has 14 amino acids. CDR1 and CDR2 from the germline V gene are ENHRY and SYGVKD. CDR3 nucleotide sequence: TGTGCCATCAGTGGAGCGGGGGTCCTTAATACGCAGTATTTT. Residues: CAISGAGVLNTQYF.

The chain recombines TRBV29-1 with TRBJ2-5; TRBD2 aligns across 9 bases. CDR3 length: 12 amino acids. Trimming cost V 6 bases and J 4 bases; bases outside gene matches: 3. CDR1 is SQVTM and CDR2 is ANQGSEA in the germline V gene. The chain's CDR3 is CSVGTSPETQYF. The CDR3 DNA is TGCAGCGTGGGGACTAGCCCAGAGACCCAGTACTTC.

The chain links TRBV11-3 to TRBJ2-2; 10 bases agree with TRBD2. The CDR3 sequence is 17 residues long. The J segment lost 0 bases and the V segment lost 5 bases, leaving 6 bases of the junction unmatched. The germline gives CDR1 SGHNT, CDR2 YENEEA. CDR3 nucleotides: TGTGCCAGCAGCGCAACTAGCGGGGCTACGAACACCGGGGAGCTGTTTTTT. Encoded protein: CASSATSGATNTGELFF.

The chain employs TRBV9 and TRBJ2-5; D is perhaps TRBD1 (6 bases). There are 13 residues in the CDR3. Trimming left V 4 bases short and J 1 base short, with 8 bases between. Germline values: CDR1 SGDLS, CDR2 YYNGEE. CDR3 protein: CASSPQGQETQYF. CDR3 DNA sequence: TGTGCCAGCAGCCCACAGGGCCAAGAGACCCAGTACTTC.

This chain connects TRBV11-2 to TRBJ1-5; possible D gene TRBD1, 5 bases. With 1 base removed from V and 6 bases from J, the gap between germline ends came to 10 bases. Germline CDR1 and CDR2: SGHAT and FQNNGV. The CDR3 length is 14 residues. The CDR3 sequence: CASSLGSGIQPQHF. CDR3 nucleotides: TGTGCCAGCAGCTTAGGGTCAGGGATTCAGCCCCAGCATTTT.

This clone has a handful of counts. The DNA for the CDR3 is TGTGCCAGCAGCTTAGGCTCCCCAGGGGTCGATGAGCAGTTCTTC. It encodes CASSLGSPGVDEQFF. This sequence joins TRBV13 and TRBJ2-1; possible D gene TRBD1, 6 bases. This CDR3 has 15 amino acids. In germline, CDR1 is PRHDT, CDR2 FYEKMQ (reference sequence). V was clipped by 0 bases and J by 8 bases, with 14 bases between them. The full variable domain, with the rest looked up from reference TRBV13 and TRBJ2-1, is AAGVIQSPRHLIKEKRETATLKCYPIPRHDTVYWYQQGPGQDPQFLISFYEKMQSDKGSIPDRFSAQQFSDYHSELNMSSLELGDSALYFCASSLGSPGVDEQFFGPGTRLTVL.

The DNA for the CDR3 is TGTGCCAGCTCACCTCAAATATCCCCTCAGACAGGCCAGAACACCGGGGAGCTGTTTTTT. Its protein product is CASSPQISPQTGQNTGELFF. The rearrangement joins TRBV18 to TRBJ2-2, with TRBD1 as a possible D gene (6 bases). Germline-derived CDR1 and CDR2 are KGHSH and LQKENI. V lost 3 bases, J lost 1 base, and 24 bases lay in between. The CDR3 runs to 20 residues.

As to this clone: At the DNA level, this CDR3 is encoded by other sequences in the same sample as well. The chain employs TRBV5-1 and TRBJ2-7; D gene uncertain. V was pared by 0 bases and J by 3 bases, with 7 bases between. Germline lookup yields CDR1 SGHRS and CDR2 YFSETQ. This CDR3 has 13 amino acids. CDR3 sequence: CASSLDGFYEQYF. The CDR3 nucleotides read TGCGCCAGCAGCTTGGATGGCTTCTACGAGCAGTACTTC.

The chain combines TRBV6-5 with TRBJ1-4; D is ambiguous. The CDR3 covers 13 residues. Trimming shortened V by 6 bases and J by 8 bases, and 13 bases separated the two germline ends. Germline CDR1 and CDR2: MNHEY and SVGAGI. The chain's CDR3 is CASSPALGEKLFF. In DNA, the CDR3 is TGTGCCAGCAGCCCAGCATTAGGGGAAAAACTGTTTTTT.

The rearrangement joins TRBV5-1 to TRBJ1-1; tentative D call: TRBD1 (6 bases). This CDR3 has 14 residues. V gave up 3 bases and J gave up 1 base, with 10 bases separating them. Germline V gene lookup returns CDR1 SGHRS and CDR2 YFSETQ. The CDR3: CASSSDSRNTEAFF. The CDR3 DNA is TGCGCCAGCAGCTCGGACAGCCGGAACACTGAAGCTTTCTTT. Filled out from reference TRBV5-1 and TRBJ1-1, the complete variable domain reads KAGVTQTPRYLIKTRGQQVTLSCSPISGHRSVSWYQQTPGQGLQFLFEYFSETQRNKGNFPGRFSGRQFSNSRSEMNVSTLELGDSALYLCASSSDSRNTEAFFGQGTRLTVV.

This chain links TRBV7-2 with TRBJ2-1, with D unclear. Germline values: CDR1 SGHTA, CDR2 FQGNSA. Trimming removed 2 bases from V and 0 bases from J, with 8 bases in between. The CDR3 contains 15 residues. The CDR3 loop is CASSLTLNSYNEQFF. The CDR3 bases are TGTGCCAGCAGCTTAACGCTAAACTCCTACAATGAGCAGTTCTTC.

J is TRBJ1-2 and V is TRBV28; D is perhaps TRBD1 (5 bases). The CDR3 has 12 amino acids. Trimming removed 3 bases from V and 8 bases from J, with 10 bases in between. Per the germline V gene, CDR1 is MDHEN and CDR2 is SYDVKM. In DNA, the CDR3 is TGTGCCAGCAGTTTCTGGCAGGGCGGCTACACCTTC. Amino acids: CASSFWQGGYTF.

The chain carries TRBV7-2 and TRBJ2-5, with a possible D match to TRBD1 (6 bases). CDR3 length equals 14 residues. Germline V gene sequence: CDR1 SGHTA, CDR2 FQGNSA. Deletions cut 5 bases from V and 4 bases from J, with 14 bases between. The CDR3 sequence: CASSPYRDGETQYF. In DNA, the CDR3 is TGTGCCAGCAGCCCATACAGGGACGGAGAGACCCAGTACTTC.

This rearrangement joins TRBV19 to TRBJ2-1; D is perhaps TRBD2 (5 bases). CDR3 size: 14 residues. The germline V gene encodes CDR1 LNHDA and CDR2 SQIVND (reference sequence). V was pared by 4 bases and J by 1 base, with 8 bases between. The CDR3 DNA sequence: TGTGCCAGTAGTAGAAGCGGATCCTACAATGAGCAGTTCTTC. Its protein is CASSRSGSYNEQFF.

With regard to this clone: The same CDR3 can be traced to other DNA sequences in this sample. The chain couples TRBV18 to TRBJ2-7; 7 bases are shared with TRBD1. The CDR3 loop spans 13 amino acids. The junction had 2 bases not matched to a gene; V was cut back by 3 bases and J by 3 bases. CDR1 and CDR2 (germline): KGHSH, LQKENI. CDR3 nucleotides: TGTGCCAGCTCACCGTCAGGGGGCTACGAGCAGTACTTC. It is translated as CASSPSGGYEQYF.

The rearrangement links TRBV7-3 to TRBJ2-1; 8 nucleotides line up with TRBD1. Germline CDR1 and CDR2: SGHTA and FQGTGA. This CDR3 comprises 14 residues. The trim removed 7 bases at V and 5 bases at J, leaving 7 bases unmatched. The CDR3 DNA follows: TGTGCCAGCAACCAAGGACAGGGAAACAATGAGCAGTTCTTC. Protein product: CASNQGQGNNEQFF.

CDR3 sequence reads: CASAMGLVRNTDTQYF. The CDR3 DNA reads as TGCGCCAGCGCTATGGGACTAGTCCGTAACACAGATACGCAGTATTTT. V and J are TRBV5-1 and TRBJ2-3; 8 bases map to TRBD2. This CDR3 has 16 amino acids. From germline, CDR1 is SGHRS and CDR2 YFSETQ. Trimming took 7 bases from V and 2 from J; bases not matched to a gene: 12.

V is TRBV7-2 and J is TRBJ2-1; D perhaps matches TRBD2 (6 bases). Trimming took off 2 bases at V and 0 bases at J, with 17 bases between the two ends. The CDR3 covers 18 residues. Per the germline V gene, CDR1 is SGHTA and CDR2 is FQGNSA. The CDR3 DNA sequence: TGTGCCAGCAGCTTATATGCGGGACTCCAAAGCTCCTACAATGAGCAGTTCTTC. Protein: CASSLYAGLQSSYNEQFF.

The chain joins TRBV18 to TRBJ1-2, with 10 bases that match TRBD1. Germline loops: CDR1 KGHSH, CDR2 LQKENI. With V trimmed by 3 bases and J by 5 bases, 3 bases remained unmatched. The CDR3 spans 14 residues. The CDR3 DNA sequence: TGTGCCAGCTCACCGCGGGACAGGGGTTATGGCTACACCTTC. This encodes CASSPRDRGYGYTF. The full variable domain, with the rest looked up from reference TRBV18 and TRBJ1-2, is NAGVMQNPRHLVRRRGQEARLRCSPMKGHSHVYWYRQLPEEGLKFMVYLQKENIIDESGMPKERFSAEFPKEGPSILRIQQVVRGDSAAYFCASSPRDRGYGYTFGSGTRLTVV.

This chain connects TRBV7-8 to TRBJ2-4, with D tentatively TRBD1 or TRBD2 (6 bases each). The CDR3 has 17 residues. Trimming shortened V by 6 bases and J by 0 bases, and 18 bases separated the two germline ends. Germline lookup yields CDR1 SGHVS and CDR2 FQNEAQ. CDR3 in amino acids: CASSQGRPARAKNIQYF. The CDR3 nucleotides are TGTGCCAGCAGTCAGGGGAGGCCAGCCAGAGCCAAAAACATTCAGTACTTC.

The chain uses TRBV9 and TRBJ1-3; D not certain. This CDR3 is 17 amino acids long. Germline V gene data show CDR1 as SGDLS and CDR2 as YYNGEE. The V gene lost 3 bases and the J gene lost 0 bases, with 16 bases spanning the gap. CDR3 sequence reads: CASSAQLPQSSGNTIYF. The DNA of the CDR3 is TGTGCCAGCAGCGCGCAACTCCCCCAGTCCTCTGGAAACACCATATATTTT.

For the CDR3, the DNA is TGTGCCATCAGTGTAGGGCAGGGCACAGATACGCAGTATTTT. Translation gives CAISVGQGTDTQYF. The chain employs TRBV10-3 and TRBJ2-3; D is uncertain. V was pared by 4 bases and J by 1 base, with 9 bases between. CDR3 length: 14 residues. The germline gives CDR1 ENHRY, CDR2 SYGVKD.

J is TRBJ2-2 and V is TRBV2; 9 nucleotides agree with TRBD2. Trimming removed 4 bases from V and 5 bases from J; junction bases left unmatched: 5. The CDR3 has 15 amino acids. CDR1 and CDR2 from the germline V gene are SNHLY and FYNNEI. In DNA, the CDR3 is TGTGCCAGCAGTGGTAGCGGGAGATGGACCGGGGAGCTGTTTTTT. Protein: CASSGSGRWTGELFF.

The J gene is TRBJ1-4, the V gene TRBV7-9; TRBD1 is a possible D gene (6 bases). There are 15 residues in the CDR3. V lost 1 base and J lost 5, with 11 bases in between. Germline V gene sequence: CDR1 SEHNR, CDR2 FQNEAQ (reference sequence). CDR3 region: CASSLDWQGNEKLFF. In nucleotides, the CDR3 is TGTGCCAGCAGCTTAGATTGGCAGGGGAATGAAAAACTGTTTTTT.